The 10 T cell receptor beta chains in this list originate from one sample, sequenced in a study of human CD8 memory T cell subsets. Scientists made TCR beta libraries using UMI-labeled 5' RACE. Using the 5' RACE reads, TCRdb records one entry per CDR3 protein without DNA. Recorded here are roughly 10,000 distinct CDR3 sequences; the top ten clones represent 20% to 25%. The sample comprised CD8+ T cells from PBMCs. The receptors were gathered from a human donor in good health.

The V gene is TRBV6-5, the J gene TRBJ2-1; the D call from TCRdb, TRBD1, cannot be confirmed without DNA. CDR1 and CDR2 (germline): MNHEY, SVGAGI. This CDR3 is 12 amino acids long. The CDR3 is CASRSLRGEQFF.

CDR3 region: CSAPNNDRGVTEAFF. V usage is TRBV20-1 and J usage is TRBJ1-1; TCRdb's D call, TRBD1, is unchecked because there is no DNA. CDR3 length: 15 amino acids. CDR1 and CDR2 from the germline V gene are DFQATT and SNEGSKA (reference sequence).

The CDR3 loop is CASSSGGSRDEKLFF. This chain connects TRBV13 to TRBJ1-4; TCRdb reports TRBD1, a call that lacks DNA to check it against. Germline CDR1 reads PRHDT; CDR2 reads FYEKMQ (reference sequence). The CDR3 length is 15 residues.

This chain joins TRBV20-1 and TRBJ1-1; TCRdb names TRBD1, which stays unverified in the absence of DNA. The CDR3 consists of 13 residues. CDR1 is DFQATT, CDR2 SNEGSKA, per germline (reference sequence). The CDR3 protein is CSAAGTGDRSAFF.

The chain couples TRBV12-3 or TRBV12-4 to TRBJ2-2; without DNA, the TCRdb call of TRBD2 cannot be checked. CDR3 size: 15 residues. CDR3 in amino acids: CASTPPDYNTGELFF.

CDR3 sequence reads: CASTFPGALENTGELFF. The chain has TRBV7-2 and TRBJ2-2; the D call of TRBD1 rests on TCRdb alone, since no DNA is present to check it. Germline values: CDR1 SGHTA, CDR2 FQGNSA. This CDR3 contains 17 residues.

The chain uses TRBV7-6 and TRBJ2-1; there is no DNA to check the TCRdb D call of TRBD1. Germline CDR1 is SGHVS and CDR2 is FNYEAQ. CDR3 length: 16 residues. The CDR3 loop reads CASSLDRGRARLEQFF.

V gene TRBV6-1 combines with J gene TRBJ2-1; lacking DNA, the TRBD2 call made by TCRdb goes unchecked. The CDR3 loop spans 16 amino acids. Germline V gene lookup returns CDR1 MNHNS and CDR2 SASEGT. CDR3 in amino acids: CASSERLAGGPNEQFF.

This rearrangement joins TRBV19 to TRBJ1-4; TCRdb reports TRBD1, a call that lacks DNA to check it against. In germline, CDR1 is LNHDA, CDR2 SQIVND (reference sequence). The CDR3 totals 12 residues. This CDR3 is CASKAGDEKLFF. Supplemented by reference TRBV19 and TRBJ1-4, the full variable domain reads DGGITQSPKYLFRKEGQNVTLSCEQNLNHDAMYWYRQDPGQGLRLIYYSQIVNDFQKGDIAEGYSVSREKKESFPLTVTSAQKNPTAFYLCASKAGDEKLFFGSGTQLSVL.

The chain links TRBV7-6 to TRBJ2-7; TCRdb gives TRBD2 as the D gene, but with no DNA this cannot be confirmed. This CDR3 has 15 amino acids. Germline CDR1 SGHVS, CDR2 FNYEAQ. The chain's CDR3 is CASSQIPGLAAEQYF.